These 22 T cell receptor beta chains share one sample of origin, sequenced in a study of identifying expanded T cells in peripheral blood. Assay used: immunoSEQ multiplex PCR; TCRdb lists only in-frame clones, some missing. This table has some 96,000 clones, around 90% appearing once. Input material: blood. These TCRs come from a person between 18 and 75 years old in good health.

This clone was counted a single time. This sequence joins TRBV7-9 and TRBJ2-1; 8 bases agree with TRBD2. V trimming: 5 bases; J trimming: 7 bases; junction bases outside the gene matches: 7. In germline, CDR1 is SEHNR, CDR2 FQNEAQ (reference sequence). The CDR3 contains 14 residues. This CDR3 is CASSGSGIQNEQFF. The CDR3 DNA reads TGTGCCAGCAGCGGTAGCGGGATTCAGAATGAGCAGTTCTTC.

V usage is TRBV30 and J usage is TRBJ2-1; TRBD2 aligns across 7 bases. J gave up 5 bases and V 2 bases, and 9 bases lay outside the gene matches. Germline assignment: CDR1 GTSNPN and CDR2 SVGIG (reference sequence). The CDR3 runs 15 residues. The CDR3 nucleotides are TGTGCCTGGAGTATAAAGGGCGGGAGAAACAATGAGCAGTTCTTC. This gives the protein CAWSIKGGRNNEQFF.

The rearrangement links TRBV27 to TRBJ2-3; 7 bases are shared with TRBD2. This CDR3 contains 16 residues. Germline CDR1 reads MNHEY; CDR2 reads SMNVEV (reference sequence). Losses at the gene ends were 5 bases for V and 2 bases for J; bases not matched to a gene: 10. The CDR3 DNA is TGTGCCAGCAGTCCCCGATGGGAGGGTAACACAGATACGCAGTATTTT. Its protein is CASSPRWEGNTDTQYF.

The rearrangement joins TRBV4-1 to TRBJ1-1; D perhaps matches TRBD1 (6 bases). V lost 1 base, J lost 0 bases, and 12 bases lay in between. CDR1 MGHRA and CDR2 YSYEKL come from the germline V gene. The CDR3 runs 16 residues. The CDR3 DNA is TGCGCCAGCAGCCAAGCAGGGGAATCAATGAACACTGAAGCTTTCTTT. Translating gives CASSQAGESMNTEAFF.

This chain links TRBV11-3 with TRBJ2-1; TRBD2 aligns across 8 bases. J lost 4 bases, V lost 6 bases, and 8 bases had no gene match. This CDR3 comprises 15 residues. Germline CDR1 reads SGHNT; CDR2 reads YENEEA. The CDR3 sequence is CASSRGGGRYNEQFF. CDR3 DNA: TGTGCCAGCAGTCGCGGCGGGGGGCGGTACAATGAGCAGTTCTTC.

Here the CDR3 DNA reads TGTGCCAGCAGCTTAGTTGCTAGCGGGAACCGAGAGCAGTTCTTC. Translated: CASSLVASGNREQFF. This chain joins TRBV11-2 and TRBJ2-1; 9 bases agree with TRBD2. The CDR3 loop spans 15 amino acids. Germline CDR1 is SGHAT and CDR2 is FQNNGV. With 1 base clipped from V and 10 bases from J, the junction kept 8 bases outside the gene matches.

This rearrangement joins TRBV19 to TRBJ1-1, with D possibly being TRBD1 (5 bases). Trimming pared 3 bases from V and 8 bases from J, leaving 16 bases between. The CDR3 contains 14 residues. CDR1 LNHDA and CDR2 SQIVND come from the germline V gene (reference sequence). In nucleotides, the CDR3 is TGTGCCAGTAGTATCCCTGCGTCAGGGACCGAAGCTTTCTTT. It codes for CASSIPASGTEAFF. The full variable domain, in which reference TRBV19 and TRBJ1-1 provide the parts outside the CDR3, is DGGITQSPKYLFRKEGQNVTLSCEQNLNHDAMYWYRQDPGQGLRLIYYSQIVNDFQKGDIAEGYSVSREKKESFPLTVTSAQKNPTAFYLCASSIPASGTEAFFGQGTRLTVV.

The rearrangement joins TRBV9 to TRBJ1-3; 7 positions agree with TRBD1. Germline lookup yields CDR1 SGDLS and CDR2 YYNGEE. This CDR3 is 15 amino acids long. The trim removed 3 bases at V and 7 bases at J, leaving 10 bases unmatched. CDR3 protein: CASSGTGTAMNTIYF. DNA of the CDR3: TGTGCCAGCAGCGGTACCGGGACAGCGATGAACACCATATATTTT.

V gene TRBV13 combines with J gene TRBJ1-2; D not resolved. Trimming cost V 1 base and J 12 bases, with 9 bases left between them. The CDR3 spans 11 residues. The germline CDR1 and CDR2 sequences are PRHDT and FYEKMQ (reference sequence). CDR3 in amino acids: CASSLVDHHTF. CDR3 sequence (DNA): TGTGCCAGCAGCTTAGTGGACCACCACACCTTC.

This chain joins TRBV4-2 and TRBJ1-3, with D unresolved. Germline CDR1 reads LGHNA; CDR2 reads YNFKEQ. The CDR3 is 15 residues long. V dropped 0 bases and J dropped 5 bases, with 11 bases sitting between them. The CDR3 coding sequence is TGTGCCAGCAGCCAAGAGGAAACAGTAAGAAACACCATATATTTT. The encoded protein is CASSQEETVRNTIYF.

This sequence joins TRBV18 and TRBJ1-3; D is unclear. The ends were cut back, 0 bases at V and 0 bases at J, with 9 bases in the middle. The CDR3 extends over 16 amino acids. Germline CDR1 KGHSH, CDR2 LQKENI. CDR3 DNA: TGTGCCAGCTCACCACCGTCGAAGAGCTCTGGAAACACCATATATTTT. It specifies CASSPPSKSSGNTIYF.

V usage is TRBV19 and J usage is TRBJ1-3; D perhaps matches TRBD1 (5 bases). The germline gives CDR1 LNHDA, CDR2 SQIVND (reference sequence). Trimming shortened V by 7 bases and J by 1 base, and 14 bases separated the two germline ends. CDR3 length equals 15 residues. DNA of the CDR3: TGTGCCAGTAAGGGCAGGGCACAGTCTGGAAACACCATATATTTT. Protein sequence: CASKGRAQSGNTIYF.

The CDR3 DNA is TGTGCCAGCAGCTTTACAGAGAATGAAAAACTGTTTTTT. This translates into CASSFTENEKLFF. This chain joins TRBV13 and TRBJ1-4; the D is unclear. Germline assignment: CDR1 PRHDT and CDR2 FYEKMQ (reference sequence). V was cut by 3 bases and J by 5 bases, with 7 bases left in between. The CDR3 is 13 amino acids.

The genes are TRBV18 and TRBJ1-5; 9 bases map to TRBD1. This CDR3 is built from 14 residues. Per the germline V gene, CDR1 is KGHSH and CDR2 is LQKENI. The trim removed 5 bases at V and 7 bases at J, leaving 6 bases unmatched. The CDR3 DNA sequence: TGTGCCAGCTCAAACACAGGGGGCGGGCAGCCCCAGCATTTT. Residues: CASSNTGGGQPQHF.

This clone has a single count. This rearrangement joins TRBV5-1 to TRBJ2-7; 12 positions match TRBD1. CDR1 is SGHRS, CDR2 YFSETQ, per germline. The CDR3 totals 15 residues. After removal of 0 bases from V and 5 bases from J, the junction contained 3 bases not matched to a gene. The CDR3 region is CASSLVGTGGNEQYF. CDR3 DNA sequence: TGCGCCAGCAGCTTGGTTGGGACAGGGGGCAACGAGCAGTACTTC.

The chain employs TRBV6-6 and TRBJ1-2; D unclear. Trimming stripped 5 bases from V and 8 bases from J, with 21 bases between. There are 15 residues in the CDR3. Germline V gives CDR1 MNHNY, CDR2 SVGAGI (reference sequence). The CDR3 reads CASSQSRTRREGYTF. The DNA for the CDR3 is TGTGCCAGCAGTCAATCCCGAACACGGCGGGAGGGCTACACCTTC.

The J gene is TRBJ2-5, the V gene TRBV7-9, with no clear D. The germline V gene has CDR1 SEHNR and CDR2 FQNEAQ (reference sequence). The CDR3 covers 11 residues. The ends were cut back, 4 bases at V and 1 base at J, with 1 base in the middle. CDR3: CASSSQETQYF. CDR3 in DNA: TGTGCCAGCAGCTCCCAAGAGACCCAGTACTTC.

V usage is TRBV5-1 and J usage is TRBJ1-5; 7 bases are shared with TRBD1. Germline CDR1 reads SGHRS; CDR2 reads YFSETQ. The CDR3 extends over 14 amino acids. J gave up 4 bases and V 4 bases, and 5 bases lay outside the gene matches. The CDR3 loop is CASSRDSQNQPQHF. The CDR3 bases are TGCGCCAGCAGCCGGGACAGCCAGAATCAGCCCCAGCATTTT.

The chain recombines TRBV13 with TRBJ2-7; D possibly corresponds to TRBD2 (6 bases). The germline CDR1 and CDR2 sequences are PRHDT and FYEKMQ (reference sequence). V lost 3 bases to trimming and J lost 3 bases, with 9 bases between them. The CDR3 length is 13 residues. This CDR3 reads CASSFGRGYEQYF. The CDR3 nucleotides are TGTGCCAGCAGCTTCGGGCGGGGCTACGAGCAGTACTTC.

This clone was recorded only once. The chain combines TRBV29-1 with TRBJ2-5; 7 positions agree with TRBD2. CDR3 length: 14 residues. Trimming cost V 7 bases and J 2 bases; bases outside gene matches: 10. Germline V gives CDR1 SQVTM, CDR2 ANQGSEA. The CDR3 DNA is TGCAGCGCCGGGTGGGAGGGCCTGCAAGAGACCCAGTACTTC. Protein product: CSAGWEGLQETQYF.

CDR3 amino acids: CASSPRGLDTQYF. As DNA, the CDR3 is TGTGCCAGCAGTCCCCGGGGGTTGGATACGCAGTATTTT. J is TRBJ2-3 and V is TRBV11-3; tentatively, D is TRBD2 (6 bases). This CDR3 spans 13 amino acids. Germline CDR1 and CDR2: SGHNT and YENEEA. The ends were cut back, 6 bases at V and 6 bases at J, with 13 bases in the middle.

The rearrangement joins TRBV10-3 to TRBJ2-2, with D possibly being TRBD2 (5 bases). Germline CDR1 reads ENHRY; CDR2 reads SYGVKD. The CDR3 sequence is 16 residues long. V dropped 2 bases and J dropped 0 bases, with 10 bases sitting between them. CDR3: CAISEGGPANTGELFF. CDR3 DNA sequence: TGTGCCATCAGTGAGGGCGGGCCTGCGAACACCGGGGAGCTGTTTTTT.